This T cell receptor beta chain was captured by sequencing in a study of blood T cell repertoires in COVID-19. In germline, CDR1 is SGHVS, CDR2 FQNEAQ. V shed 5 bases and J 12 bases; nucleotides not matched to a gene: 8. The CDR3 loop spans 14 amino acids. Generated by immunoSEQ multiplex PCR, the TCRdb table keeps only in-frame clones and is missing some. The table has almost 90,000 clones, less than 95% seen once; the top ten hold approximately 7%. The TCR comes from a man younger than 35 with COVID-19, enrolled during active disease. Sample: peripheral blood. The chain recombines TRBV7-8 with TRBJ1-6; 9 positions agree with TRBD1. The CDR3 loop is CASSEQGANQPLHF. The CDR3 region has the DNA TGTGCCAGCAGCGAACAGGGGGCAAATCAACCCCTCCACTTT.